Listed below are T cell receptor beta chains from one sample, sequenced in a study of response to subunit inactivated influenza vaccine. TCRdb passed the RT-PCR reads through MiXCR, listing each CDR3 protein once. The data show approximately 520,000 distinct CDR3 sequences, with roughly 27% seen just once and around 2% held by the top ten. The sample consisted of CD4+ T cells sorted from PBMCs, taken 5 to 6 days after vaccination. These receptors all stem from a man in his fifties who received an inactivated influenza vaccine. The CDR3 runs from the conserved cysteine through the conserved F or W. The order of the fields is D gene, clone size, J gene, V gene, CDR3 DNA, CDR3 protein. A D gene is named only where the DNA matches it firmly. Expanded clones are given a class, and other clones once, few, many or no size at all.

>TRBD2|.|TRBJ2-1|TRBV5-1
TGCGCCAGCAGGTCAAGCGGGGGGGCGGTGAATGAGCAGTTCTTC
CASRSSGGAVNEQFF
>.|few|TRBJ2-1|TRBV15
TGTGCCACCAGCAGAGGAGCCCGAGACTACACCAATGAGCAGTTCTTC
CATSRGARDYTNEQFF
>TRBD2|.|TRBJ2-3|TRBV7-8
TGTGCCAGCAGCCTAATGGCGCGGGGGTCCACAGATACGCAGTATTTT
CASSLMARGSTDTQYF
>.|.|TRBJ2-2|TRBV20-1
TGCAGTGCTAGAATCCCGGGACCGAACACCGGGGAGCTGTTTTTT
CSARIPGPNTGELFF
>.|few|TRBJ2-3|TRBV5-1
TGCGCCAGCAGCTTGGAATCTGCCACCCCCACAGATACGCAGTATTTT
CASSLESATPTDTQYF
>.|.|TRBJ2-1|TRBV7-2
TGTGCCAGCAGCCGTGGCGGGACCACCTACAATGAGCAGTTCTTC
CASSRGGTTYNEQFF
>.|.|TRBJ2-2|TRBV20-1
TGCAGTGCTACCGGGAGTAGCAGGAACACCGGGGAGCTGTTTTTT
CSATGSSRNTGELFF
>TRBD1|few|TRBJ2-4|TRBV6-1
TGTGCCAGCAGCCTCGGGACAGGGATAGCCAAAAACATTCAGTACTTC
CASSLGTGIAKNIQYF
>.|.|TRBJ2-3|TRBV27
TGTGCCAGCAGTTTAGCGAGCAATTTCCTAACCTCTCCCACAGATACGCAGTATTTT
CASSLASNFLTSPTDTQYF
>TRBD1|few|TRBJ2-7|TRBV5-1
TGCGCCAGCAGCCGACGACAGGGGGCATCCTACGAGCAGTACTTC
CASSRRQGASYEQYF
>TRBD1|few|TRBJ2-4|TRBV20-1
TGCAGTGCGGGCCAGGGGGCTGGAGTAGTCAAAAACATTCAGTACTTC
CSAGQGAGVVKNIQYF
>TRBD1|few|TRBJ2-2|TRBV12-3/TRBV12-4
TGTGCCAGCAGTGCAGGACAGGGGGCCGGGGAGCTGTTTTTT
CASSAGQGAGELFF
>TRBD1|.|TRBJ1-5|TRBV7-2
TGTGCCAGCAGCGCGATGGGACAGAAGAGTCAGCCCCAGCATTTT
CASSAMGQKSQPQHF
>.|.|TRBJ1-5|TRBV10-3
TGTGCCATCGGTCGGGGGCAAAGCAATCAGCCCCAGCATTTT
CAIGRGQSNQPQHF
>TRBD1|.|TRBJ1-1|TRBV11-3
TGTGCCAGCAGCTTAGCAGGGGGCTCTACTGAAGCTTTCTTT
CASSLAGGSTEAFF
>.|.|TRBJ2-2|TRBV14
TGTGCCAGCAGCCAAGTTGCGGGAAAGTTCACCGGGGAGCTGTTTTTT
CASSQVAGKFTGELFF
>.|.|TRBJ2-5|TRBV20-1
TGCAGTGCTAGAGATGTGGAGGGAGAGCAGACCCAGTACTTC
CSARDVEGEQTQYF
>.|.|TRBJ2-7|TRBV20-1
TGCAGTGCTAGAGATTTGGGTGCGGACGAGCAGTACTTC
CSARDLGADEQYF
>.|few|TRBJ2-2|TRBV9
TGTGCCAGCAGCGTAGTCGAGGTCGGGGAGCTGTTTTTT
CASSVVEVGELFF
>.|.|TRBJ2-7|TRBV7-6
TGTGCCAGCAGCTTAGAAGGGCGGGACACGCTCCCCTCCTACGAGCAGTACTTC
CASSLEGRDTLPSYEQYF
>TRBD1|few|TRBJ2-7|TRBV20-1
TGCAGTGCTGAACCGCAGGACAGGATAACCTACGAGCAGTACTTC
CSAEPQDRITYEQYF
>.|few|TRBJ2-7|TRBV12-3/TRBV12-4
TGTGCCAGCAGTCGCGAAATTGGGGGGACCGGGGTCAACGAGCAGTACTTC
CASSREIGGTGVNEQYF
>.|.|TRBJ2-1|TRBV6-2/TRBV6-3
TGTGCCAGCAGGACTACCGGGGGACTCTGGGGGTATGAGCAGTTCTTC
CASRTTGGLWGYEQFF
>TRBD1|.|TRBJ2-7|TRBV25-1
TGTGCCAGCAGTGAATGGGGTCTACAGGGGGCTCCCTACGAGCAGTACTTC
CASSEWGLQGAPYEQYF
>.|.|TRBJ1-2|TRBV4-3
TGCGCCAGCAGCCAAGGGGCGGGTGACTATGGCTACACCTTC
CASSQGAGDYGYTF
>TRBD2|.|TRBJ2-5|TRBV29-1
TGCAGCGTTCAGACCGGGACTAGCGGGGGTCCCCAAGAGACCCAGTACTTC
CSVQTGTSGGPQETQYF
>.|few|TRBJ1-5|TRBV4-2
TGTGCCAGCAGCCAAGACGGGCAGGAGGATCAGCCCCAGCATTTT
CASSQDGQEDQPQHF
>.|.|TRBJ2-6|TRBV9
TGTGCCAGCAGCGTCCCAGCTGGGGCCAACGTCCTGACTTTC
CASSVPAGANVLTF
>.|.|TRBJ2-5|TRBV6-1
TGTGCCAGTTTCGGCGGGTTCCAAGAGACCCAGTACTTC
CASFGGFQETQYF
>.|.|TRBJ1-1|TRBV29-1
TGCAGCGTTGTAGACCCCTTGAACACTGAAGCTTTCTTT
CSVVDPLNTEAFF
>.|.|TRBJ2-4|TRBV5-5
TGTGCCAGCAGTGTCCAGGGTGAAAACATTCAGTACTTC
CASSVQGENIQYF
>.|.|TRBJ2-7|TRBV7-2
TGTGCCAGCAGCGCCGACCCATACTACGAGCAGTACTTC
CASSADPYYEQYF
>.|few|TRBJ2-1|TRBV20-1
TGCAGTGCTAGAGATATCGGGGGAGCCCTTCCCTCCTACAATGAGCAGTTCTTC
CSARDIGGALPSYNEQFF
>TRBD2|few|TRBJ2-7|TRBV27
TGTGCCAGCACCCCGGGCTGGGTTAGCGGGAGATACGAGCAGTACTTC
CASTPGWVSGRYEQYF
>.|.|TRBJ2-1|TRBV9
TGTGCCAGCAGCGTAGCTACCATTCAGGGCCGGATCAATGAGCAGTTCTTC
CASSVATIQGRINEQFF
>TRBD1|few|TRBJ1-1|TRBV5-4
TGTGCCAGCAGCATGGGACAGGGGTGGACTGAAGCTTTCTTT
CASSMGQGWTEAFF
>.|.|TRBJ2-5|TRBV10-3
TGTGCCATCAGTGAGTCCAGCCAGGGTCAAGAGACCCAGTACTTC
CAISESSQGQETQYF
>.|few|TRBJ1-1|TRBV4-3
TGCGCCAGCAGCCAAGTTCGCGCACTAGAAGCTTTCTTT
CASSQVRALEAFF
>.|.|TRBJ1-2|TRBV10-3
TGTGCCATCAGTGAGTTTGGAGATGGCTACACCTTC
CAISEFGDGYTF
>.|.|TRBJ2-2|TRBV12-3/TRBV12-4
TGTGCCAGCAGGAAGAACACCGGGGAGCTGTTTTTT
CASRKNTGELFF
>.|.|TRBJ2-3|TRBV9
TGTGCCAGCAGCGAGAGGCTAGTTACCGATACGCAGTATTTT
CASSERLVTDTQYF
>.|few|TRBJ2-1|TRBV20-1
TGCAGTGTTGGACAGCCTAACTCCTACAATGAGCAGTTCTTC
CSVGQPNSYNEQFF
>.|.|TRBJ2-1|TRBV5-1
TGCGCCAGCAGCCTAGGGTCCCACGGCCTTAATGAGCAGTTCTTC
CASSLGSHGLNEQFF
>.|few|TRBJ2-3|TRBV5-1
TGCGCCAGCAGCTTGGTCTTGAGTGGGGCCATGGGCACAGATACGCAGTATTTT
CASSLVLSGAMGTDTQYF
>.|few|TRBJ2-3|TRBV7-2
TGTGCCAGCAGCTTACAGGTGATCACAGATACGCAGTATTTT
CASSLQVITDTQYF
>.|.|TRBJ2-3|TRBV27
TGTGCCAGCAGTCTCCTGGCCGGGCGGATGACAGATACGCAGTATTTT
CASSLLAGRMTDTQYF
>.|.|TRBJ2-1|TRBV4-1
TGCGCCAGCAGCCCTAGGAACGCCAATGAGCAGTTCTTC
CASSPRNANEQFF